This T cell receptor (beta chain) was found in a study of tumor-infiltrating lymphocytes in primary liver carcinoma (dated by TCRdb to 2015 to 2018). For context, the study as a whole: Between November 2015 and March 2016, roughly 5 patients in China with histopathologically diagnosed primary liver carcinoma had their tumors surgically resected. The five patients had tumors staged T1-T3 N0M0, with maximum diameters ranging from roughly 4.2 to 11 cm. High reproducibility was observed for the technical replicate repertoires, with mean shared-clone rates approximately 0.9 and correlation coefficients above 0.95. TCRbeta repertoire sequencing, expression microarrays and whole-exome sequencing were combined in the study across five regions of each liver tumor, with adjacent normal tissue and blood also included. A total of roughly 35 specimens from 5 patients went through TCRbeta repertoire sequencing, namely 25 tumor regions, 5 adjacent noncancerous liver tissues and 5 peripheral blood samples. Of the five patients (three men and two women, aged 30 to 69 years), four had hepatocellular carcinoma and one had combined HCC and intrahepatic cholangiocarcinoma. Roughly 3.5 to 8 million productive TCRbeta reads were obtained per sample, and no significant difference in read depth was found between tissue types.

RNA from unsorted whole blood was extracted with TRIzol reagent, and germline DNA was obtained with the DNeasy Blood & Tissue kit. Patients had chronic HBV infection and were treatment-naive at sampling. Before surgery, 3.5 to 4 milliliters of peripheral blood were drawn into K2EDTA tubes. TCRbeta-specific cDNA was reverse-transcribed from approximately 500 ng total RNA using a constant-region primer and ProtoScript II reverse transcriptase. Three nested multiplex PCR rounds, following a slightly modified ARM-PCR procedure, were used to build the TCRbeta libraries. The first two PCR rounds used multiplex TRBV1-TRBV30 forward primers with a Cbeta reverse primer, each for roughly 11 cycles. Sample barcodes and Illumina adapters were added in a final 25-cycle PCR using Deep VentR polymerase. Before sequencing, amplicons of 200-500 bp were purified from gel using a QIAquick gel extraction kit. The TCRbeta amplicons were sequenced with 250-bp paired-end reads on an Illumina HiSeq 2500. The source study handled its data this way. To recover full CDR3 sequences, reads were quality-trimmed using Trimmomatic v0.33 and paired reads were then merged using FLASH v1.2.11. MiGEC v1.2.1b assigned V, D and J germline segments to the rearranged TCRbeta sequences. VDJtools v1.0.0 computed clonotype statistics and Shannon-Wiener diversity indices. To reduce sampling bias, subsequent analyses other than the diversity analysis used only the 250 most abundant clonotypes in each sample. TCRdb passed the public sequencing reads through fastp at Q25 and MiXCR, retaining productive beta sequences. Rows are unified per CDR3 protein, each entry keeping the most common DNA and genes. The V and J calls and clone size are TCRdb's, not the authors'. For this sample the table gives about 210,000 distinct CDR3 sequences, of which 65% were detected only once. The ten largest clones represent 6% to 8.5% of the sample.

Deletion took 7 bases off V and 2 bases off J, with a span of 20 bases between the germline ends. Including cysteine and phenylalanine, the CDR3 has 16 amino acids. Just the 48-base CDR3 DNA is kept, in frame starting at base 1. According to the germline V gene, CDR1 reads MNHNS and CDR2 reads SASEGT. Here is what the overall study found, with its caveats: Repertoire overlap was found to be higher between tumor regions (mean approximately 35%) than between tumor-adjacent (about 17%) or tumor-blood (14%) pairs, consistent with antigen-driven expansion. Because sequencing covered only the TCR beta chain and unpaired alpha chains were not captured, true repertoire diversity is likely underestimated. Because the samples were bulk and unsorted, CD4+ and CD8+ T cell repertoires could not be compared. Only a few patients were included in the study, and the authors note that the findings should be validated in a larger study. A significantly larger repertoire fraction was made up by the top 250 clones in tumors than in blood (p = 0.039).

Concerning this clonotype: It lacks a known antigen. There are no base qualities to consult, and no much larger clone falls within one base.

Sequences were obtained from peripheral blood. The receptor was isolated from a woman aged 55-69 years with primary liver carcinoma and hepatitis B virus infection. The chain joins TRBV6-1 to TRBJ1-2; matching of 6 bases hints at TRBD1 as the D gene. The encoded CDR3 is CASTHPTTGINYGYTF. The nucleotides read TGTGCCAGCACTCACCCAACGACAGGAATAAACTATGGCTACACCTTC.